This note documents a single TCR beta chain sequence. This specimen belongs to a study of shared clonotypes between healthy human individuals. The CDR3 totals 13 residues. Germline CDR1 and CDR2: ENHRY and SYGVKD. V gave up 5 bases and J gave up 0 bases, with 7 bases separating them. Method: immunoSEQ multiplex PCR; TCRdb's copy keeps in-frame clones and lacks some. The table has 950,000 to 1,300,000 clones, about 75% seen once. The material sequenced was memory CD4+ T cells sorted from blood. Subset defined: CD45RA-negative fraction. The chain combines TRBV10-3 with TRBJ1-2; D is unclear. The sequence came from a man aged 18 to 29 in good health. The chain's CDR3 is CAISIATNYGYTF. The CDR3, as DNA: TGTGCCATCAGTATCGCCACTAACTATGGCTACACCTTC.